This is a list of T cell receptor beta chains from one sample in a study of circulating tumor DNA in untreated peripheral T-cell lymphoma. TCRdb's copy holds only in-frame clones and misses some; the assay was immunoSEQ multiplex PCR. The top ten hold over 20% of the sample, which has roughly 2,100 clones, about 90% seen once. Specimen: cell-free DNA from blood serum. All receptors come from a human donor with peripheral T-cell lymphoma. Both conserved end residues are part of each CDR3. Each record gives: CDR3 length, V gene, D gene, J gene, clone size, CDR3 protein, CDR3 DNA. The D gene is left open where the match is weak. The size field is filled for only some rows; it gives once, few, many or a size class.

>13|TRBV11-2|-|TRBJ1-1|-
CASSPGSNTEAFF
TGTGCCAGCAGCCCCGGGTCGAACACTGAAGCTTTCTTT
>14|TRBV28|-|TRBJ2-7|-
CASSLPTGSYEQYF
TGTGCCAGCAGTTTACCTACGGGCTCCTACGAGCAGTACTTC
>14|TRBV7-9|TRBD1|TRBJ1-4|-
CASSRQGLNEKLFF
TGTGCCAGCAGCCGACAGGGTTTAAATGAAAAACTGTTTTTT
>16|TRBV28|TRBD2|TRBJ2-2|-
CASSSGLAGVTGELFF
TGTGCCAGCAGTTCCGGACTAGCGGGAGTCACCGGGGAGCTGTTTTTT
>15|TRBV7-3|TRBD1|TRBJ1-6|-
CASSLVTGANSPLHF
TGTGCCAGCAGCTTAGTCACAGGGGCGAATTCACCCCTCCACTTT
>14|TRBV19|-|TRBJ1-1|-
CASSTAVANTEAFF
TGTGCCAGTAGTACCGCTGTGGCCAACACTGAAGCTTTCTTT
>14|TRBV18|-|TRBJ1-2|-
CASSPDRYNYGYTF
TGTGCCAGCTCCCCGGACAGATATAACTATGGCTACACCTTC
>16|TRBV27|TRBD1|TRBJ2-5|-
CASSLTPGQSQETQYF
TGTGCCAGCAGTTTAACCCCGGGACAGAGCCAAGAGACCCAGTACTTC
>12|TRBV10-3|-|TRBJ1-2|-
CAISDPRYGYTF
TGTGCCATCAGTGACCCTCGCTATGGCTACACCTTC
>19|TRBV7-2|-|TRBJ2-6|-
CASSTRTDYVLSGANVLTF
TGTGCCAGCAGCACCCGGACGGACTATGTACTCTCTGGGGCCAACGTCCTGACTTTC
>15|TRBV6-6|TRBD1|TRBJ1-3|-
CASSFQGVTGNTIYF
TGTGCCAGCAGCTTCCAGGGGGTTACAGGAAACACCATATATTTT
>11|TRBV20-1|-|TRBJ1-1|few
CSPQGITEAFF
TGCAGTCCGCAGGGTATCACTGAAGCTTTCTTT
>17|TRBV4-3|TRBD2|TRBJ2-3|-
CASSPGTASGGHYTQYF
TGCGCCAGCAGCCCCGGTACGGCTAGCGGGGGACATTATACGCAGTATTTT
>16|TRBV4-2|-|TRBJ2-5|-
CASSAGLRRVQETQYF
TGTGCCAGCAGCGCGGGGCTCCGCAGAGTTCAAGAGACCCAGTACTTC
>16|TRBV7-2|TRBD1|TRBJ2-7|-
CASSLVGTGPTLEQYF
TGTGCCAGCAGCTTAGTTGGGACAGGGCCGACGCTCGAGCAGTACTTC